Each of the 22 T cell receptor beta chains below was sequenced from the same sample in a study of T-cell reconstitution after alpha-beta-depleted transplantation in children. Unique molecular identifiers were built into the TCRbeta library. MiXCR, applied by TCRdb to the PCR reads, yields one record per CDR3 protein. Of approximately 430,000 distinct CDR3 sequences detected, around 15% appear once; the ten largest clones hold just under 30%. Source: PBMCs, mostly from graft donor cells, taken 360 days after TCRalphabeta/CD19-depleted stem cell transplant. The receptors originated from a boy younger than two who had a stem cell transplant for Wiskott-Aldrich syndrome, so the T cells may come from the graft donor.

The chain joins TRBV20-1 to TRBJ1-1; D not certain. CDR1 is DFQATT, CDR2 SNEGSKA, per germline (reference sequence). The CDR3 has 15 amino acids. The V gene lost 0 bases and the J gene lost 2 bases, with 13 bases spanning the gap. The CDR3 sequence is CSARDPGWRNTEAFF. As DNA, the CDR3 is TGCAGTGCTAGAGATCCGGGGTGGAGAAACACTGAAGCTTTCTTT.

V gene TRBV6-1 combines with J gene TRBJ1-1, with D unclear. V shed 3 bases and J shed 1 base, with 9 bases lying between them. This CDR3 comprises 14 residues. Germline V gene sequence: CDR1 MNHNS, CDR2 SASEGT. The CDR3 coding sequence is TGTGCCAGCAGTGAGTCGGGTGCGAACACTGAAGCTTTCTTT. Protein: CASSESGANTEAFF.

This clonotype has more than one count but fewer than ten. The CDR3 DNA reads TGTGCCAGCAGTGGGGCTAGCGGACCCAGCTCCTACAATGAGCAGTTCTTC. Translating gives CASSGASGPSSYNEQFF. The chain joins TRBV2 to TRBJ2-1; 7 nucleotides align to TRBD2. CDR3 length equals 17 residues. Germline trimming cut 4 bases from V and 0 bases from J; bases unmatched to any gene: 9. The germline V gene has CDR1 SNHLY and CDR2 FYNNEI.

This clonotype was seen at least ten times. The CDR3 DNA is TGTGCCAGTAGAAGGACAGGGAAACACAATGAGCAGTTCTTC. It encodes CASRRTGKHNEQFF. The chain combines TRBV19 with TRBJ2-1, with TRBD1 matching 8 bases. V shed 6 bases and J 5 bases; nucleotides not matched to a gene: 6. In germline, CDR1 is LNHDA, CDR2 SQIVND (reference sequence). There are 14 residues in the CDR3.

V and J are TRBV20-1 and TRBJ1-6; TRBD1 agrees at 7 bases. V trimming: 0 bases; J trimming: 5 bases; junction bases outside the gene matches: 10. CDR1 is DFQATT, CDR2 SNEGSKA, per germline (reference sequence). The CDR3 is 17 residues long. The DNA of the CDR3 is TGCAGTGCTAGAGAAGGGGGTACAGGGGTCAATAATTCACCCCTCCACTTT. Translated: CSAREGGTGVNNSPLHF.

There are many counts of this clonotype. The chain recombines TRBV12-3 or TRBV12-4 with TRBJ1-4; 9 bases line up with TRBD1. CDR3 length equals 13 residues. V dropped 6 bases and J dropped 11; count of bases not matched to a gene: 7. CDR3 DNA sequence: TGTGCCAGCAGGACCGGGACAGGGAAGAAACTGTTTTTT. Its protein is CASRTGTGKKLFF.

The chain carries TRBV21-1 and TRBJ1-1; TRBD1, the table's D call, was not compared with the DNA. TRBV21-1 constitutes a pseudogene. The CDR3 is 14 residues long. The CDR3 is CASKKRTSQSEAFF. CDR3 bases: TGTGCCAGCAAGAAGAGGACATCACAATCTGAAGCTTTCTTT.

This clonotype has a handful of counts. DNA for the CDR3: TGTGCCAGCAGCTTTCAGACTAGCGGGAACATTTACACAGATACGCAGTATTTT. It codes for CASSFQTSGNIYTDTQYF. This rearrangement joins TRBV11-1 to TRBJ2-3; 11 bases are a match to TRBD2. Per germline, CDR1 SGHAT and CDR2 FQDESV (reference sequence). V was pared by 3 bases and J by 2 bases, with 10 bases of the junction left unmatched. CDR3 length equals 18 residues.

This clonotype was seen a few times. V and J are TRBV6-6 and TRBJ1-1; D unclear. Trimming took off 5 bases at V and 7 bases at J, with 14 bases between the two ends. Germline values: CDR1 MNHNY, CDR2 SVGAGI (reference sequence). CDR3 length equals 13 residues. This chain's CDR3 is CASSVPNTDEAFF. The DNA for the CDR3 is TGTGCCAGCAGTGTACCCAACACAGATGAAGCTTTCTTT.

Only a few counts were recorded for this clonotype. This chain joins TRBV12-3 or TRBV12-4 and TRBJ2-1; 11 bases align to TRBD2. The CDR3 totals 16 residues. The V segment lost 3 bases and the J segment 6 bases; nucleotides outside the gene matches: 7. This CDR3 is CASSFFLLAGGNEQFF. CDR3 DNA: TGTGCCAGCAGTTTTTTTTTGCTAGCGGGGGGCAATGAGCAGTTCTTC.

This clonotype is a singleton in its sample. This chain joins TRBV4-2 and TRBJ2-6; D call uncertain. Germline CDR1 and CDR2: LGHNA and YNFKEQ. This CDR3 comprises 16 residues. The ends were cut back, 4 bases at V and 0 bases at J, with 10 bases in the middle. CDR3 DNA: TGTGCCAGCAGCCGTAACTGGGTCTCTGGGGCCAACGTCCTGACTTTC. Protein product: CASSRNWVSGANVLTF.

The chain has TRBV5-5 and TRBJ2-5; possibly TRBD2 for D (6 bases). The CDR3 has 17 amino acids. V shed 0 bases and J shed 7 bases, with 22 bases lying between them. Germline CDR1 and CDR2: SGHKS and YYEKEE (reference sequence). The CDR3 nucleotides are TGTGCCAGCAGCTTGGCGAGTAGGACTAACCCCCGGGGGACCCAGTACTTC. It specifies CASSLASRTNPRGTQYF.

The V and J genes are TRBV5-8 and TRBJ2-5; 9 bases are a match to TRBD1. The CDR3 extends over 17 amino acids. Germline V lookup: CDR1 SGHTS, CDR2 YDEGEE. Trimming took 4 bases from V and 5 from J; bases not matched to a gene: 15. For the CDR3, the DNA is TGTGCCAGCAGCCCTGGCTTTACTACAGGGGGCACGGAGACCCAGTACTTC. It translates to CASSPGFTTGGTETQYF.

The V gene is TRBV7-9, the J gene TRBJ2-1; 8 bases are a match to TRBD2. The CDR3 is 16 residues long. The V gene's germline CDR1 is SEHNR and CDR2 FQNEAQ (reference sequence). V gave up 4 bases and J gave up 0 bases; unmatched junction bases: 5. The CDR3 loop reads CASSSQGTSSYNEQFF. CDR3 DNA: TGTGCCAGCAGCTCCCAGGGGACTAGCTCCTACAATGAGCAGTTCTTC. Filled out from reference TRBV7-9 and TRBJ2-1, the complete variable domain reads DTGVSQNPRHKITKRGQNVTFRCDPISEHNRLYWYRQTLGQGPEFLTYFQNEAQLEKSRLLSDRFSAERPKGSFSTLEIQRTEQGDSAMYLCASSSQGTSSYNEQFFGPGTRLTVL.

The chain joins TRBV11-2 to TRBJ2-7, with no clear D. Per the germline V gene, CDR1 is SGHAT and CDR2 is FQNNGV. The germline V and J ends were trimmed by 4 bases and 2 bases, with 6 bases remaining between them. CDR3 size: 12 residues. In DNA form, the CDR3 reads TGTGCCAGCAGCTCGCACACCTACGAGCAGTACTTC. Translation gives CASSSHTYEQYF.

CDR3 in amino acids: CASSPRSRAGSPLHF. The CDR3 bases are TGTGCCAGCTCACCAAGGTCCAGGGCCGGTTCACCCCTCCACTTT. This rearrangement joins TRBV18 to TRBJ1-6; maybe TRBD1 (5 bases). The ends were cut back, 2 bases at V and 9 bases at J, with 14 bases in the middle. Germline CDR1 and CDR2: KGHSH and LQKENI. This CDR3 spans 15 amino acids.

CDR3: CASSPVDAGYGYTF. DNA for the CDR3: TGCGCCAGCAGCCCCGTGGATGCCGGTTATGGCTACACCTTC. The rearrangement uses TRBV5-1 and TRBJ1-2; D gene ambiguous. Trimming pared 4 bases from V and 5 bases from J, leaving 15 bases between. CDR3 size: 14 residues. Germline V CDR1 and CDR2: SGHRS, YFSETQ.

This clonotype was picked up a small number of times. The rearrangement uses TRBV12-3 or TRBV12-4 and TRBJ1-1; D uncertain. V gave up 6 bases and J gave up 5 bases, with 13 bases separating them. The CDR3 is made up of 13 amino acids. The CDR3 DNA is TGTGCCAGCAGGTGGGTCACTGAGACTGAAGCTTTCTTT. This codes for CASRWVTETEAFF.

Here the CDR3 DNA reads TGTGCCAGCAGCTGGACGGCTAGCGGGGGCCGGGCTTGGGAGACCCAGTACTTC. Its translation is CASSWTASGGRAWETQYF. The V and J genes are TRBV5-5 and TRBJ2-5, with 10 bases lining up with TRBD2. After removal of 3 bases from V and 5 bases from J, the junction contained 16 bases not matched to a gene. The germline gives CDR1 SGHKS, CDR2 YYEKEE (reference sequence). The length of the CDR3 is 18 residues.

This clonotype was seen a few times. This chain links TRBV15 with TRBJ1-4; D gene unclear. The CDR3 length is 13 residues. The V gene's germline CDR1 is LNHNV and CDR2 YYDKDF (reference sequence). The V and J ends lost 1 base and 4 bases respectively, with 4 bases between them. The CDR3 nucleotides are TGTGCCACCAGCAGAGCACTTAATGAAAAACTGTTTTTT. It codes for CATSRALNEKLFF.

The rearrangement uses TRBV7-6 and TRBJ1-2; a weak D match, TRBD1 (5 bases). The V end lost 0 bases, the J end lost 4 bases, and 9 bases lay between the germline ends. The CDR3 runs 14 residues. The V gene's germline CDR1 is SGHVS and CDR2 FNYEAQ. The CDR3 here is CASSLAAQGYGYTF. The CDR3 DNA follows: TGTGCCAGCAGCTTAGCCGCCCAGGGCTATGGCTACACCTTC.

This clonotype was seen a few times. This sequence joins TRBV7-2 and TRBJ2-5; D gene uncertain. This CDR3 has 14 amino acids. Germline lookup yields CDR1 SGHTA and CDR2 FQGNSA. V was cut by 5 bases and J by 4 bases, with 14 bases left in between. In DNA form, the CDR3 reads TGTGCCAGCAGCCTGCAGTCTCCTCTAGAGACCCAGTACTTC. Translated: CASSLQSPLETQYF.